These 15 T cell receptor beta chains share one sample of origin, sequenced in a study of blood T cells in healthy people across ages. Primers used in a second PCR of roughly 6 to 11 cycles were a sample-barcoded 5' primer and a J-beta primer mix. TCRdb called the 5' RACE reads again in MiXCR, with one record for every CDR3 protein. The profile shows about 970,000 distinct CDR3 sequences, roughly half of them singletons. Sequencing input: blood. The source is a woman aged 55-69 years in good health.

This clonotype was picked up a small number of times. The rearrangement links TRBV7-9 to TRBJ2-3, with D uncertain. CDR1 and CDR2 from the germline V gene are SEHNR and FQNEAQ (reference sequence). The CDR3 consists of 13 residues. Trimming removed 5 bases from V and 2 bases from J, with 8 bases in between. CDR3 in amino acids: CASSQEITDTQYF. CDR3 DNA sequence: TGTGCCAGCAGCCAAGAAATCACAGATACGCAGTATTTT.

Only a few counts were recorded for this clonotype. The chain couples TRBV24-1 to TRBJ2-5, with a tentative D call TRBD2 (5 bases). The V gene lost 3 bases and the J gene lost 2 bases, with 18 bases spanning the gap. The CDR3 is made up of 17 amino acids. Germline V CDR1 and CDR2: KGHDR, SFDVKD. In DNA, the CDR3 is TGTGCCACCAGTGATCCATCGGGGAGACACATTCAAGAGACCCAGTACTTC. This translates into CATSDPSGRHIQETQYF.

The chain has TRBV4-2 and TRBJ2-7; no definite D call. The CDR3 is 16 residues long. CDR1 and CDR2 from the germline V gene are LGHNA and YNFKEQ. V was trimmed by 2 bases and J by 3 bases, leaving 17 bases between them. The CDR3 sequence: CASSQSSEKGNYEQYF. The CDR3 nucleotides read TGTGCCAGCAGCCAATCCAGCGAGAAAGGTAACTACGAGCAGTACTTC.

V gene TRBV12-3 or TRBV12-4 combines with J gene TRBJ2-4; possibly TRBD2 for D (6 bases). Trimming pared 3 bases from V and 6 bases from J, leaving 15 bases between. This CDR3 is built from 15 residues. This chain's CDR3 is CASSLGGAFGNIQYF. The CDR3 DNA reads TGTGCCAGCAGTTTGGGGGGAGCGTTCGGAAACATTCAGTACTTC.

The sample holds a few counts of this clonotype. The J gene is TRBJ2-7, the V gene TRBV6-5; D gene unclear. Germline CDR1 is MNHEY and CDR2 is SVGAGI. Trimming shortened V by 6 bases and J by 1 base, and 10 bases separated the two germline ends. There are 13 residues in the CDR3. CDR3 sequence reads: CASSVKGSYEQYF. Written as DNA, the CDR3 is TGTGCCAGCAGCGTCAAGGGATCCTACGAGCAGTACTTC.

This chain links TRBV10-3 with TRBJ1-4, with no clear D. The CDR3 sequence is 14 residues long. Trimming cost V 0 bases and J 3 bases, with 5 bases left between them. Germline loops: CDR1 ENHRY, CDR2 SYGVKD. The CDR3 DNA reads TGTGCCATCAGTGAGTCGGCAGCTAATGAAAAACTGTTTTTT. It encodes CAISESAANEKLFF.

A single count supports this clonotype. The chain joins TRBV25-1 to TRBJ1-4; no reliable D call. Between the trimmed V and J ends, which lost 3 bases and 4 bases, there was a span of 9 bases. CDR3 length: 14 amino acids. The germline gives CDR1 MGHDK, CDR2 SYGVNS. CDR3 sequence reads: CASSEAGSNEKLFF. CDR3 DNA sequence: TGTGCCAGCAGTGAGGCGGGCAGTAATGAAAAACTGTTTTTT.

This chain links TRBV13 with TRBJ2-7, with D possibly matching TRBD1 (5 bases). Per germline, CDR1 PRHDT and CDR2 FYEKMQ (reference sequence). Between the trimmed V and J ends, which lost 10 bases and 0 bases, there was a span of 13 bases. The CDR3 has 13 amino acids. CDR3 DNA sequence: TGTGCCACAAAAGGGGTGCACTCCTACGAGCAGTACTTC. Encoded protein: CATKGVHSYEQYF.

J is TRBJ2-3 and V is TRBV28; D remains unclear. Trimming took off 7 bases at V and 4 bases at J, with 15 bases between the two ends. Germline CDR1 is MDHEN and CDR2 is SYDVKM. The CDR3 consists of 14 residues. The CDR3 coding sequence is TGTGCCAGCACCGATGGGCTAGTGTCAGATACGCAGTATTTT. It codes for CASTDGLVSDTQYF.

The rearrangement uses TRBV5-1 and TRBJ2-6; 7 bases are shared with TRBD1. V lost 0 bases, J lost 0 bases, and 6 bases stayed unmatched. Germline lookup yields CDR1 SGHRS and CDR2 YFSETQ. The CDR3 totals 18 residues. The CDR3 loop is CASSLVVSGGSGANVLTF. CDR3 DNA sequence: TGCGCCAGCAGCTTGGTGGTTTCAGGGGGCTCTGGGGCCAACGTCCTGACTTTC.

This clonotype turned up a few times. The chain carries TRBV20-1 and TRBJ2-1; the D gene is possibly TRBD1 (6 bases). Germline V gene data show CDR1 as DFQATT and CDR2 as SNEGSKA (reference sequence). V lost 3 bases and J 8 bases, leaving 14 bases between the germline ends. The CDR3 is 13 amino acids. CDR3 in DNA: TGCAGTGCTAGCGGGGACAACCAACATGAGCAGTTCTTC. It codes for CSASGDNQHEQFF.

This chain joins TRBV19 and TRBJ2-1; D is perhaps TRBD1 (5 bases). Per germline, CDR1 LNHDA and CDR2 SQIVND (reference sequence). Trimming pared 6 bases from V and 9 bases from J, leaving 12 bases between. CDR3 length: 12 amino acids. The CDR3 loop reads CASSRVDGEQFF. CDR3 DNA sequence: TGTGCCAGTAGCAGGGTGGACGGTGAGCAGTTCTTC.

The CDR3: CASSLLPGGVETQYF. The CDR3 nucleotides are TGTGCCAGCAGTTTATTGCCCGGAGGGGTAGAGACCCAGTACTTC. This chain links TRBV27 with TRBJ2-5; tentative D call: TRBD2 (6 bases). The length of the CDR3 is 15 residues. The V gene's germline CDR1 is MNHEY and CDR2 SMNVEV (reference sequence). V was shortened by 1 base and J by 4 bases, with 13 bases between the two germline ends.

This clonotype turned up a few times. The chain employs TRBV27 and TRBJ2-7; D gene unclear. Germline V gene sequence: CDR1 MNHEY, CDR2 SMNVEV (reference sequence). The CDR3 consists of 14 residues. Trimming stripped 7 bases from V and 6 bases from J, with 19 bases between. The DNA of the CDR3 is TGTGCCAGCAAAAGGGCAGAGTTATCAGGCGAGCAGTACTTC. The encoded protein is CASKRAELSGEQYF.

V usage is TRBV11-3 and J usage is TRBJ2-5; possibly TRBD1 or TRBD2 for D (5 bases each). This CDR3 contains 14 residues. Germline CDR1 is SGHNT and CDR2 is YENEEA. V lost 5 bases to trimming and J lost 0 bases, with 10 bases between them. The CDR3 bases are TGTGCCAGCAGCCAGGGACCCAACCAAGAGACCCAGTACTTC. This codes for CASSQGPNQETQYF.